The source of this T cell receptor beta chain is a study of T cells in Graves' hyperthyroidism and ophthalmopathy. The V gene's germline CDR1 is MDHEN and CDR2 SYDVKM. CDR3 length: 14 residues. V lost 8 bases and J lost 1, with 12 bases in between. This clonotype was found many times. Its cognate antigen is unknown. TCR beta CDR3 sequences were amplified from RNA transcripts. A first-round RT-PCR of the TCR CDR3 used the HTBI primer set. Via MiXCR, TCRdb re-called the multiplex PCR reads, giving one row per CDR3 protein. Of 350,000 or so distinct CDR3 sequences detected, approximately 18% appear once; the ten largest clones hold roughly a sixth. Study observations and caveats: Model predictions of ophthalmopathy came a median approximately 6.5 months before onset. Most thyroid clonotypes expanded above 0.001 were also detected in blood.

Diagnosis rested on symptoms, serum thyroxine and TRAb, thyroid ultrasound, and orbital computed tomography. The genes are TRBV28 and TRBJ1-5; D might be TRBD1 (6 bases). The receptor was isolated from a woman aged 35 to 49 with Graves' ophthalmopathy. Sequencing used blood. DNA of the CDR3: TGTGCCAGCGTGGGCAGGGGCAGCAATCAGCCCCAGCATTTT. This translates into CASVGRGSNQPQHF.